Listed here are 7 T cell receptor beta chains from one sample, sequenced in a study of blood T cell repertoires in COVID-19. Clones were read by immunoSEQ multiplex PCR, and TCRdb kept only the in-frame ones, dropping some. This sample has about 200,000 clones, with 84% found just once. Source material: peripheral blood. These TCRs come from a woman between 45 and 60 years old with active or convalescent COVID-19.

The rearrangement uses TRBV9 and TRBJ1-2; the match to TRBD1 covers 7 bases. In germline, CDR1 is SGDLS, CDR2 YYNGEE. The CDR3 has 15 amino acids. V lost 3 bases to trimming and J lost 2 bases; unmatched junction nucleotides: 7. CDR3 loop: CASSARDSLNYGYTF. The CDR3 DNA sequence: TGTGCCAGCAGCGCTCGGGACAGCCTAAACTATGGCTACACCTTC. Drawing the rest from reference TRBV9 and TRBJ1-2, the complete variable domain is DSGVTQTPKHLITATGQRVTLRCSPRSGDLSVYWYQQSLDQGLQFLIQYYNGEERAKGNILERFSAQQFPDLHSELNLSSLELGDSALYFCASSARDSLNYGYTFGSGTRLTVV.

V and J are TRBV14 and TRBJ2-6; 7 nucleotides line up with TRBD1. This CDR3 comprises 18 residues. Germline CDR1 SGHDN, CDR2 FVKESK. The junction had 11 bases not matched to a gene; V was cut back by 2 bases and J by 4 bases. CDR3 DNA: TGTGCCAGCAGCCAACATCGGGGCAGGGGGACCGGGGCCAACGTCCTGACTTTC. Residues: CASSQHRGRGTGANVLTF.

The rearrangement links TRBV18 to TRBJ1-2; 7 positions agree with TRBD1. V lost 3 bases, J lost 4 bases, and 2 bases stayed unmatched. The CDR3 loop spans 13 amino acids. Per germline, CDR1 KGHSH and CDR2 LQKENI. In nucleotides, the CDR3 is TGTGCCAGCTCACCGGGACAGATCTATGGCTACACCTTC. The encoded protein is CASSPGQIYGYTF.

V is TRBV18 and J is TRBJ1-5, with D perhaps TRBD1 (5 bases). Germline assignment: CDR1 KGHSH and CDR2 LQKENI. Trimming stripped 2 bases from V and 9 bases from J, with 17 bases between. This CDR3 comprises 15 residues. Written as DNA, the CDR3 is TGTGCCAGCTCACCAGAGGCGGGGGTCGGGTTGCCCCAGCATTTT. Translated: CASSPEAGVGLPQHF.

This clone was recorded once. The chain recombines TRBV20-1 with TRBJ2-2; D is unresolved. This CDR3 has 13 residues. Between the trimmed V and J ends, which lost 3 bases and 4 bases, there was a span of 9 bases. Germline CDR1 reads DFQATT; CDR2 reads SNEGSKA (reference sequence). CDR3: CSASSLSTGELFF. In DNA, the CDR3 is TGCAGTGCTAGTTCTCTTTCCACCGGGGAGCTGTTTTTT.

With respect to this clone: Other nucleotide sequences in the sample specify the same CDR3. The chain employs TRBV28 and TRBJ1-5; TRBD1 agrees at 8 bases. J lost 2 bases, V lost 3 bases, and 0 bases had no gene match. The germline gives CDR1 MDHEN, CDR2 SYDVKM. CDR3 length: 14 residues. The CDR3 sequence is CASSLDRGNQPQHF. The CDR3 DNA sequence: TGTGCCAGCAGTTTGGACAGGGGCAATCAGCCCCAGCATTTT.

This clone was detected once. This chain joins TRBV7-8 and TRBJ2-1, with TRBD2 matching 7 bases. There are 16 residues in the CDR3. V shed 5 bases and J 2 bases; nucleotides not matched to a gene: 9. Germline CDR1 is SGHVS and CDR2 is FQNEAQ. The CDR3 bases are TGTGCCAGCAGCCCACACGCGGGGGTTGCCTACAATGAGCAGTTCTTC. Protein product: CASSPHAGVAYNEQFF.